Below, 21 T cell receptor beta chains from the same sample are listed, as sequenced in a study of identical twins (dated by TCRdb to 2016 to 2017). Library method: 5' RACE. TCRdb records Illumina HiSeq 2000 as the sequencer. The raw public reads went through TCRdb reprocessing: fastp at Q25, MiXCR clone calling, in-frame beta chains kept. Rows with one shared CDR3 protein collapse into an entry with the most common genes and DNA. Recorded for this sample are about 250,000 distinct CDR3 sequences; roughly 8.7% of them occurred a single time. Of the sample, approximately 3% falls within the top ten clones. These data were also filed under a second study, of yellow fever vaccine responses in identical twins.

The sample taken for sequencing was CD8+ T cells sorted from blood. The receptor source for this set is a woman younger than 30 in good health.

The CDR3 DNA sequence: TGTGCCAGCAGTTGGGTAGCGCTCCAAGAGACCCAGTACTTC. Its translation: CASSWVALQETQYF. The chain carries TRBV7-9 and TRBJ2-5, with D tentatively TRBD2 (5 bases). V dropped 6 bases and J dropped 1 base, with 12 bases sitting between them. This CDR3 region has 14 residues. Germline V gene lookup returns CDR1 SEHNR and CDR2 FQNEAQ (reference sequence).

This clonotype showed up many times. V and J are TRBV20-1 and TRBJ2-7; no clear D gene. Germline assignment: CDR1 DFQATT and CDR2 SNEGSKA (reference sequence). Trimming cost V 1 base and J 3 bases, with 10 bases left between them. The CDR3 covers 13 residues. CDR3 coding DNA: TGCAGTGCTAGAGGCGGCCAGGACTACGAGCAGTACTTC. Translating gives CSARGGQDYEQYF.

The table lists this clonotype with a few counts. The chain carries TRBV4-1 and TRBJ1-4, with 9 bases aligning to TRBD1. CDR1 MGHRA and CDR2 YSYEKL come from the germline V gene. The CDR3 loop spans 20 amino acids. The trim removed 4 bases at V and 3 bases at J, leaving 18 bases unmatched. CDR3 in DNA: TGCGCCAGCAGCCTAGCCATACCGGGACAGGGTCCGCCGGCTAATGAAAAACTGTTTTTT. This encodes CASSLAIPGQGPPANEKLFF.

This clonotype was detected a few times. The chain employs TRBV18 and TRBJ2-3; tentative D call: TRBD1 (5 bases). V gave up 3 bases and J gave up 4 bases, with 14 bases separating them. Per the germline V gene, CDR1 is KGHSH and CDR2 is LQKENI. The CDR3 is 15 amino acids. CDR3 loop: CASSPYRMSPDTQYF. The DNA for the CDR3 is TGTGCCAGCTCACCCTACAGGATGAGCCCAGATACGCAGTATTTT.

Ten or more counts support this clonotype. The V gene is TRBV29-1, the J gene TRBJ2-3; the D gene could be TRBD1 or TRBD2 (6 bases each). The CDR3 extends over 15 amino acids. Germline CDR1 SQVTM, CDR2 ANQGSEA. Trimming removed 1 base at V and 6 bases at J, with 17 bases between. The CDR3 coding sequence is TGCAGCGTTGAAGGGGTAGTGTTGGGGGGCGATACGCAGTATTTT. This translates into CSVEGVVLGGDTQYF.

The rearrangement links TRBV3-1 to TRBJ2-5; TRBD2 matches at 9 bases. Per germline, CDR1 LGHDT and CDR2 YNNKEL (reference sequence). V was pared by 5 bases and J by 1 base, with 11 bases of the junction left unmatched. The CDR3 spans 17 residues. CDR3 bases: TGTGCCAGCAGCAGCCCCCTTGGCGGGGGGGCCCAAGAGACCCAGTACTTC. It encodes CASSSPLGGGAQETQYF.

This chain connects TRBV7-9 to TRBJ2-3; TRBD2 aligns across 7 bases. CDR1 SEHNR and CDR2 FQNEAQ come from the germline V gene (reference sequence). The CDR3 covers 17 residues. The junction had 7 bases not matched to a gene; V was cut back by 0 bases and J by 1 base. The CDR3 DNA sequence: TGTGCCAGCAGCTTAGCGGAATCGGGGGGACGCACAGATACGCAGTATTTT. Translated: CASSLAESGGRTDTQYF. The full variable domain, rest sourced from reference TRBV7-9 and TRBJ2-3, is DTGVSQNPRHKITKRGQNVTFRCDPISEHNRLYWYRQTLGQGPEFLTYFQNEAQLEKSRLLSDRFSAERPKGSFSTLEIQRTEQGDSAMYLCASSLAESGGRTDTQYFGPGTRLTVL.

This clonotype was counted many times. CDR3 sequence: CASSPEGHEQFF. In DNA, the CDR3 is TGTGCCAGCAGTCCCGAGGGGCATGAGCAGTTCTTC. V and J are TRBV6-4 and TRBJ2-1; D possibly matches TRBD1 or TRBD2 (5 bases each). Germline loops: CDR1 MRHNA, CDR2 SNTAGT. Trimming stripped 5 bases from V and 8 bases from J, with 10 bases between. This CDR3 is 12 amino acids long.

The table lists this clonotype with a few counts. The rearrangement links TRBV20-1 to TRBJ2-1; D is unresolved. Germline CDR1 DFQATT, CDR2 SNEGSKA (reference sequence). Trimming cost V 6 bases and J 2 bases, with 14 bases left between them. The CDR3 extends over 14 amino acids. The chain's CDR3 is CSATDHGTYNEQFF. CDR3 coding DNA: TGCAGTGCCACCGACCACGGAACCTACAATGAGCAGTTCTTC.

V gene TRBV7-6 combines with J gene TRBJ1-6; D remains ambiguous. Germline assignment: CDR1 SGHVS and CDR2 FNYEAQ. The CDR3 contains 18 residues. Trimming took 2 bases from V and 0 from J, leaving 14 bases between them. CDR3 residues: CASSLPEISPSYNSPLHF. The CDR3 DNA is TGTGCCAGCAGCTTACCGGAAATTAGCCCCTCCTATAATTCACCCCTCCACTTT. Combining the CDR3 with reference TRBV7-6 and TRBJ1-6 gives the whole variable domain GAGVSQSPRYKVTKRGQDVALRCDPISGHVSLYWYRQALGQGPEFLTYFNYEAQQDKSGLPNDRFSAERPEGSISTLTIQRTEQRDSAMYRCASSLPEISPSYNSPLHFGNGTRLTVT.

This clonotype was picked up a small number of times. The rearrangement uses TRBV6-5 and TRBJ2-5; TRBD2 matches at 9 bases. V was pared by 4 bases and J by 2 bases, with 8 bases of the junction left unmatched. Germline-derived CDR1 and CDR2 are MNHEY and SVGAGI. The CDR3 is 16 amino acids. The CDR3 DNA reads as TGTGCCAGCAGTTTCTCTCCTAGCGGGAAGCAAGAGACCCAGTACTTC. This gives the protein CASSFSPSGKQETQYF.

The genes are TRBV20-1 and TRBJ1-2; D possibly corresponds to TRBD1 (6 bases). CDR3 length: 18 residues. Germline V gene data show CDR1 as DFQATT and CDR2 as SNEGSKA (reference sequence). The ends were cut back, 0 bases at V and 0 bases at J, with 20 bases in the middle. CDR3 in DNA: TGCAGTGCTAGAGATTTAGAACAGGGTGGAGAATCTAACTATGGCTACACCTTC. This sequence encodes CSARDLEQGGESNYGYTF.

This clonotype was seen ten or more times. The rearrangement joins TRBV6-2 or TRBV6-3 to TRBJ2-1, with D hard to call. This CDR3 has 13 residues. The germline V gene encodes CDR1 MNHEY and CDR2 SVGEGT. Trimming removed 7 bases at V and 0 bases at J, with 7 bases between. The CDR3 DNA follows: TGTGCCAGCACCTTGGCCTCCTACAATGAGCAGTTCTTC. Protein: CASTLASYNEQFF.

This chain connects TRBV4-1 to TRBJ2-1, with D perhaps matching TRBD2 (5 bases). This CDR3 is built from 16 residues. V gave up 0 bases and J gave up 4 bases, with 13 bases separating them. From germline, CDR1 is MGHRA and CDR2 YSYEKL. The CDR3 sequence is CASSQDMWTLYNEQFF. The CDR3 nucleotides read TGCGCCAGCAGCCAAGATATGTGGACTCTATACAATGAGCAGTTCTTC.

Many counts were recorded for this clonotype. The V and J genes are TRBV29-1 and TRBJ2-1, with 14 bases aligning to TRBD2. Per germline, CDR1 SQVTM and CDR2 ANQGSEA. With 4 bases clipped from V and 8 bases from J, the junction kept 1 base outside the gene matches. This CDR3 is 13 amino acids long. For the CDR3, the DNA is TGCAGCGTTGGGGGACTAGCGGGAGATGAGCAGTTCTTC. Translated: CSVGGLAGDEQFF.

This clonotype was seen more than once but under ten times. The chain employs TRBV2 and TRBJ1-1; TRBD1 might be the D (5 bases). V was trimmed by 7 bases and J by 0 bases, leaving 6 bases between them. There are 12 residues in the CDR3. Germline assignment: CDR1 SNHLY and CDR2 FYNNEI. CDR3 in DNA: TGTGCCAGCATGGGGCTGAACACTGAAGCTTTCTTT. This sequence encodes CASMGLNTEAFF.

This clonotype was seen a single time. J is TRBJ2-7 and V is TRBV7-2; 7 nucleotides agree with TRBD1. Trimming cost V 6 bases and J 6 bases; bases outside gene matches: 5. The CDR3 covers 12 residues. Looked up from germline, CDR1 is SGHTA and CDR2 is FQGNSA. The CDR3: CASRLQGPEQYF. DNA for the CDR3: TGTGCCAGCAGGTTACAGGGGCCCGAGCAGTACTTC.

This clonotype has a count of ten or more. The gene calls are TRBV20-1 and TRBJ2-4; D is possibly TRBD1 (6 bases). This CDR3 region has 15 residues. The V end was cut by 6 bases, the J end by 0 bases, with 15 bases between. Per germline, CDR1 DFQATT and CDR2 SNEGSKA (reference sequence). The CDR3 protein is CSATHRALAKNIQYF. DNA for the CDR3: TGCAGTGCAACCCACAGGGCCCTAGCCAAAAACATTCAGTACTTC.

This clonotype turned up a few times. The chain carries TRBV29-1 and TRBJ2-5; perhaps TRBD1 as D (5 bases). V was shortened by 2 bases and J by 0 bases, with 10 bases between the two germline ends. Germline V gene sequence: CDR1 SQVTM, CDR2 ANQGSEA. The CDR3 covers 14 residues. CDR3 region: CSVESAGHQETQYF. The CDR3 DNA reads TGCAGCGTTGAATCGGCAGGGCACCAAGAGACCCAGTACTTC. Combining the CDR3 with reference TRBV29-1 and TRBJ2-5 gives the whole variable domain SAVISQKPSRDICQRGTSLTIQCQVDSQVTMMFWYRQQPGQSLTLIATANQGSEATYESGFVIDKFPISRPNLTFSTLTVSNMSPEDSSIYLCSVESAGHQETQYFGPGTRLLVL.

This clonotype has ten or more counts. The rearrangement links TRBV7-9 to TRBJ2-7, with 7 bases identical to TRBD2. The junction had 12 bases not matched to a gene; V was cut back by 4 bases and J by 3 bases. Germline V gives CDR1 SEHNR, CDR2 FQNEAQ (reference sequence). CDR3 length equals 16 residues. CDR3 sequence reads: CASSWTSGGLIYEQYF. The DNA for the CDR3 is TGTGCCAGCAGCTGGACAAGTGGGGGACTAATCTACGAGCAGTACTTC.

V is TRBV27 and J is TRBJ2-1; D could derive from TRBD1 or TRBD2 (5 bases each). Deletions cut 3 bases from V and 0 bases from J, with 12 bases between. Germline V gene data show CDR1 as MNHEY and CDR2 as SMNVEV (reference sequence). There are 16 residues in the CDR3. CDR3 DNA: TGTGCCAGCAGTTTTGGGGACGGCCTCTCCTACAATGAGCAGTTCTTC. Translation gives CASSFGDGLSYNEQFF.